A selection of T cell receptor beta chains follows, all from one sample in a study of shared clonotypes between healthy human individuals. Method: immunoSEQ multiplex PCR; TCRdb's copy keeps in-frame clones and lacks some. The table records about 1.1 million clones, about 80% of them present only once. Sample: memory CD4+ T cells from PBMCs. These receptors were taken from a man aged 18 to 30 in good health. Some clones in this sample may be carry-over from other donors' samples. Each CDR3 is given with its conserved first and last residue. A D gene is named only where the DNA matches it firmly. Some rows mark clone size as missing; the rest say once, few, many or name a class of expanded clone.

>TRBJ2-5|NA|NA|TRBV5-6
CASSLGGVSQLETQYF
TGTGCCAGCAGCTTGGGCGGGGTAAGCCAATTGGAGACCCAGTACTTC
>TRBJ2-7|NA|NA|TRBV9
CASSVGYEQYF
TGTGCCAGCAGCGTAGGATACGAGCAGTACTTC
>TRBJ2-1|NA|NA|TRBV2
CASSKNGLYNEQFF
TGTGCCAGCAGTAAGAACGGACTCTACAATGAGCAGTTCTTC
>TRBJ2-3|NA|TRBD2|TRBV11-2
CASSLGSGRMFGTDTQYF
TGTGCCAGCAGCTTAGGTAGCGGGAGGATGTTTGGCACAGATACGCAGTATTTT
>TRBJ1-5|NA|TRBD1|TRBV19
CASSMGDRAGGNQPQHF
TGTGCCAGTAGTATGGGGGACAGGGCGGGAGGCAATCAGCCCCAGCATTTT
>TRBJ1-1|NA|NA|TRBV9
CASSSLEGGGSNTEAFF
TGTGCCAGCAGCTCTCTAGAGGGGGGAGGGTCAAACACTGAAGCTTTCTTT
>TRBJ2-2|NA|NA|TRBV9
CASSTDGYTGELFF
TGTGCCAGCAGCACGGACGGCTACACCGGGGAGCTGTTTTTT
>TRBJ2-1|NA|TRBD2|TRBV2
CASSRLAGGPNEQFF
TGTGCCAGCAGTAGACTAGCGGGAGGCCCTAATGAGCAGTTCTTC
>TRBJ2-7|NA|NA|TRBV11-2
CASSLNPYEQYF
TGTGCCAGCAGCTTAAACCCCTACGAGCAGTACTTC
>TRBJ2-5|NA|NA|TRBV28
CASVIGGQETQYF
TGTGCCAGCGTTATAGGGGGTCAAGAGACCCAGTACTTC
>TRBJ1-3|NA|NA|TRBV10-3
CAISDFAAGSSGNTIYF
TGTGCCATCAGTGACTTCGCCGCGGGCAGCTCTGGAAACACCATATATTTT
>TRBJ2-1|once|TRBD2|TRBV6-5
CASSSGTSSYNEQFF
TGTGCCAGCAGTTCAGGGACTAGCAGCTACAATGAGCAGTTCTTC
>TRBJ2-7|NA|TRBD2|TRBV5-4
CASSRPGLAGGEQYF
TGTGCCAGCAGCCGCCCCGGACTAGCGGGAGGCGAGCAGTACTTC
>TRBJ2-3|NA|NA|TRBV6-6
CASSSATLTDTQYF
TGTGCCAGCAGTTCCGCGACTCTCACAGATACGCAGTATTTT
>TRBJ1-4|NA|NA|TRBV6-1
CASSGPAHEKLFF
TGTGCCAGCAGCGGTCCCGCGCATGAAAAACTGTTTTTT
>TRBJ1-3|NA|NA|TRBV28
CASRGPGENTIYF
TGTGCCAGCAGAGGTCCAGGGGAAAACACCATATATTTT
>TRBJ1-4|once|NA|TRBV7-2
CASSKDSNQEKLFF
TGTGCCAGCAGCAAGGACAGCAACCAGGAAAAACTGTTTTTT
>TRBJ2-2|NA|NA|TRBV18
CASSPRADTGELFF
TGTGCCAGCTCACCACGTGCGGACACCGGGGAGCTGTTTTTT
>TRBJ2-1|NA|TRBD2|TRBV19
CASQASGSYNEQFF
TGTGCCAGCCAAGCTAGCGGGAGTTACAATGAGCAGTTCTTC
>TRBJ2-3|NA|NA|TRBV28
CASSSRPGTDTQYF
TGTGCCAGCAGTTCACGACCCGGCACAGATACGCAGTATTTT
>TRBJ1-1|few|NA|TRBV29-1
CSVVQANTEAFF
TGCAGCGTTGTGCAGGCTAACACTGAAGCTTTCTTT
>TRBJ2-1|NA|TRBD2|TRBV5-1
CASSSRWQLGLAGFSGEQFF
TGCGCCAGCAGCTCCCGGTGGCAGTTGGGACTAGCGGGTTTCAGTGGTGAGCAGTTCTTC